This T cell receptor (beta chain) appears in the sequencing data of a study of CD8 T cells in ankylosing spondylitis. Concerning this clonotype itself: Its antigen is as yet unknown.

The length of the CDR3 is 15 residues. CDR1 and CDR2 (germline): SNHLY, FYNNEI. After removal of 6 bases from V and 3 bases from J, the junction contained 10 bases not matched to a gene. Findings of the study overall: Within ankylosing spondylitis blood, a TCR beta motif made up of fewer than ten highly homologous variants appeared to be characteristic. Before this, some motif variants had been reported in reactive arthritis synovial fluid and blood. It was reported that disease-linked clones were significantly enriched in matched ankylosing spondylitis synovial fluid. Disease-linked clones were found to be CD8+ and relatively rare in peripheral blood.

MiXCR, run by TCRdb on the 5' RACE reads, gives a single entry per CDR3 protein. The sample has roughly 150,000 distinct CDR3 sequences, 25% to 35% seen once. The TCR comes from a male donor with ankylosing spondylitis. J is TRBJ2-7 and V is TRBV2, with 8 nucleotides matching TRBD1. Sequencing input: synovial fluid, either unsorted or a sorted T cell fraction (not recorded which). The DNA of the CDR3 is TGTGCCAGCAGAAGAAGCTGGACAGGGCTCTACGAGCAGTACTTC. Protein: CASRRSWTGLYEQYF.